This T cell receptor (beta chain) was recovered during a study of T cells in Graves' hyperthyroidism and ophthalmopathy. Study at large: Staff took peripheral blood when the initial diagnosis was made, before any treatment began. Study-wide findings and caveats: In the blood, most expanded thyroid clonotypes above 0.001 appeared as well.

This clonotype was observed many times. Its antigen is as yet unknown. Amplification yielded TCR beta CDR3 regions, with RNA transcripts as the source. Researchers ran a first-round RT-PCR on the TCR CDR3 using the HTBI primer set. One entry per CDR3 protein, called by TCRdb with MiXCR from the multiplex PCR reads. The sample shows about 600,000 distinct CDR3 sequences, approximately 15% of them seen only once. The sequence was obtained from a woman aged 40-49 years with Graves' ophthalmopathy. The specimen was blood.

The CDR3 DNA sequence: TGCGCCAGCAGCCCTCGTACCAGCGACCTCTACGAGCAGTACTTC. Its translation is CASSPRTSDLYEQYF. V usage is TRBV5-1 and J usage is TRBJ2-7, with D hard to call. The CDR3 contains 15 residues. Trimming took 4 bases from V and 3 from J, leaving 17 bases between them. Germline V CDR1 and CDR2: SGHRS, YFSETQ.